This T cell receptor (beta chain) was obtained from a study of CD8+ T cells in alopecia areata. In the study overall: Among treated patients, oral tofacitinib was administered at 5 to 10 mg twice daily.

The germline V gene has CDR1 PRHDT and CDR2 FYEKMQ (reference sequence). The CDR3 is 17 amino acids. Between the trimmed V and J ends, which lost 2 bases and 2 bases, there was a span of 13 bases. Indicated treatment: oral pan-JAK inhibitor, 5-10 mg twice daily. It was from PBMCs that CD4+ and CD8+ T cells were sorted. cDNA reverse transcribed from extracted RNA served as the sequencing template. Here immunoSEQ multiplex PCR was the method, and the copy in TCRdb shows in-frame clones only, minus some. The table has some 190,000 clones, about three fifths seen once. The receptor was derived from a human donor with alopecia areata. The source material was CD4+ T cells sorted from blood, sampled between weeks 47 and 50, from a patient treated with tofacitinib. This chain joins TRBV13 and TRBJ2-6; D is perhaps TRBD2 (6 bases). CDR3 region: CASSLTGVGTGANVLTF. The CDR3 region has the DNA TGTGCCAGCAGCTTAACGGGGGTAGGGACTGGGGCCAACGTCCTGACTTTC.